This passage covers 20 T cell receptor beta chains from one sample sequenced in a study of blood T cell repertoires in COVID-19. Some clones are missing from TCRdb's copy, which holds only in-frame ones; the method was immunoSEQ multiplex PCR. The sample holds approximately 310,000 clones, around 87% seen once. Sequences were obtained from peripheral blood. The receptors derive from a woman aged 50 to 60 who had recovered from COVID-19.

V gene TRBV6-5 combines with J gene TRBJ2-3, with D possibly TRBD1 on 6 matching bases. The V end was cut by 5 bases, the J end by 0 bases, with 12 bases between. CDR3 size: 15 residues. CDR1 and CDR2 (germline): MNHEY, SVGAGI. CDR3 nucleotide sequence: TGTGCCAGCAGTAAATCCAGGGGCAGCACAGATACGCAGTATTTT. Translating it yields CASSKSRGSTDTQYF.

The V gene is TRBV19, the J gene TRBJ1-1; perhaps TRBD1 as D (5 bases). With 3 bases removed from V and 4 bases from J, the gap between germline ends came to 12 bases. CDR1 and CDR2 (germline): LNHDA, SQIVND (reference sequence). This CDR3 spans 14 amino acids. CDR3 sequence reads: CASSMGRPPTEAFF. For the CDR3, the DNA is TGTGCCAGTAGTATGGGGCGCCCCCCCACTGAAGCTTTCTTT. The full variable domain, with the rest looked up from reference TRBV19 and TRBJ1-1, is DGGITQSPKYLFRKEGQNVTLSCEQNLNHDAMYWYRQDPGQGLRLIYYSQIVNDFQKGDIAEGYSVSREKKESFPLTVTSAQKNPTAFYLCASSMGRPPTEAFFGQGTRLTVV.

This chain connects TRBV19 to TRBJ2-2; tentatively, D is TRBD1 (5 bases). V was pared by 8 bases and J by 4 bases, with 14 bases between. The CDR3 contains 14 residues. Per germline, CDR1 LNHDA and CDR2 SQIVND (reference sequence). The DNA for the CDR3 is TGTGCCAGTTCCCGGAGTGGGGCCACCGGGGAGCTGTTTTTT. This translates into CASSRSGATGELFF.

The chain recombines TRBV27 with TRBJ2-3; a possible D gene is TRBD2 (6 bases). Between the trimmed V and J ends, which lost 6 bases and 4 bases, there was a span of 14 bases. The germline V gene has CDR1 MNHEY and CDR2 SMNVEV (reference sequence). The CDR3 extends over 14 amino acids. This CDR3 reads CASSHSRRADTQYF. In DNA form, the CDR3 reads TGTGCCAGCAGCCACTCGAGGAGGGCAGATACGCAGTATTTT.

The chain employs TRBV29-1 and TRBJ1-5, with D perhaps TRBD1 (6 bases). Between the trimmed V and J ends, which lost 5 bases and 3 bases, there was a span of 11 bases. The CDR3 is 13 amino acids. Looked up from germline, CDR1 is SQVTM and CDR2 is ANQGSEA. CDR3 sequence reads: CSVSDRNNQPQHF. CDR3 coding DNA: TGCAGCGTTAGTGACAGGAACAATCAGCCCCAGCATTTT. Based on the CDR3 plus reference TRBV29-1 and TRBJ1-5, the full variable domain is SAVISQKPSRDICQRGTSLTIQCQVDSQVTMMFWYRQQPGQSLTLIATANQGSEATYESGFVIDKFPISRPNLTFSTLTVSNMSPEDSSIYLCSVSDRNNQPQHFGDGTRLSIL.

The chain carries TRBV14 and TRBJ1-1; TRBD1 matches at 7 bases. The CDR3 has 15 residues. Germline CDR1 SGHDN, CDR2 FVKESK. V shed 3 bases and J 10 bases; nucleotides not matched to a gene: 14. CDR3 nucleotide sequence: TGTGCCAGCAGCCACTCGGGACAGCTCTCCGGGCGAGCTTTCTTT. As protein: CASSHSGQLSGRAFF.

V and J are TRBV5-1 and TRBJ1-2; D is perhaps TRBD1 (6 bases). In germline, CDR1 is SGHRS, CDR2 YFSETQ. Trimming left V 2 bases short and J 5 bases short, with 16 bases between. The CDR3 sequence is 15 residues long. The CDR3 loop reads CASSFGTAGQYGYTF. The CDR3 coding sequence is TGCGCCAGCAGCTTCGGGACCGCCGGACAGTATGGCTACACCTTC. The whole variable domain, filled in from reference TRBV5-1 and TRBJ1-2, reads KAGVTQTPRYLIKTRGQQVTLSCSPISGHRSVSWYQQTPGQGLQFLFEYFSETQRNKGNFPGRFSGRQFSNSRSEMNVSTLELGDSALYLCASSFGTAGQYGYTFGSGTRLTVV.

The J gene is TRBJ2-1, the V gene TRBV19; D uncertain. V shed 8 bases and J shed 5 bases, with 13 bases lying between them. Germline CDR1 reads LNHDA; CDR2 reads SQIVND (reference sequence). This CDR3 is 13 amino acids long. The CDR3: CASSHMLDNEQFF. CDR3 sequence (DNA): TGTGCCAGTTCGCACATGCTCGACAATGAGCAGTTCTTC.

The rearrangement uses TRBV24-1 and TRBJ2-3, with D possibly being TRBD2 (6 bases). Germline values: CDR1 KGHDR, CDR2 SFDVKD. V lost 3 bases, J lost 2 bases, and 17 bases lay in between. This CDR3 region has 17 residues. The CDR3 is CATSDPLLGGDTDTQYF. In DNA, the CDR3 is TGTGCCACCAGTGATCCACTCCTCGGCGGGGACACAGATACGCAGTATTTT.

The chain recombines TRBV2 with TRBJ1-1, with a possible D match to TRBD1 (5 bases). CDR3 length equals 14 residues. CDR1 is SNHLY and CDR2 is FYNNEI in the germline V gene. V lost 4 bases, J lost 2 bases, and 11 bases lay in between. In DNA, the CDR3 is TGTGCCAGCAGTGGTGGCAGGGTCAACACTGAAGCTTTCTTT. It translates to CASSGGRVNTEAFF.

The rearrangement links TRBV15 to TRBJ2-7; maybe TRBD2 (6 bases). CDR1 and CDR2 from the germline V gene are LNHNV and YYDKDF (reference sequence). Trimming stripped 0 bases from V and 5 bases from J, with 11 bases between. The CDR3 loop spans 14 amino acids. The CDR3 reads CATSRERDSDEQYF. The CDR3 region has the DNA TGTGCCACCAGCAGAGAGCGGGATTCGGACGAGCAGTACTTC.

The rearrangement links TRBV6-2 or TRBV6-3 to TRBJ1-6; 8 bases fit TRBD1. Germline loops: CDR1 MNHEY, CDR2 SVGEGT. V gave up 5 bases and J gave up 4 bases; unmatched junction bases: 13. This CDR3 is 18 amino acids long. CDR3 coding DNA: TGTGCCAGCAGTAAGGAGACAGGGGCCGCATCTTATAATTCACCCCTCCACTTT. Protein sequence: CASSKETGAASYNSPLHF.

The chain uses TRBV29-1 and TRBJ2-1; D uncertain. The CDR3 runs to 14 residues. The germline gives CDR1 SQVTM, CDR2 ANQGSEA. V was pared by 4 bases and J by 0 bases, with 10 bases between. CDR3 residues: CSVGSWSSYNEQFF. As DNA, the CDR3 is TGCAGCGTTGGGTCCTGGAGCTCCTACAATGAGCAGTTCTTC.

This CDR3 is CSVRTGGTEAFF. Written as DNA, the CDR3 is TGCAGCGTTCGGACAGGGGGCACTGAAGCTTTCTTT. The chain uses TRBV29-1 and TRBJ1-1; the match to TRBD1 covers 10 bases. Trimming removed 5 bases from V and 4 bases from J; junction bases left unmatched: 1. The germline V gene encodes CDR1 SQVTM and CDR2 ANQGSEA. The CDR3 runs 12 residues.

This sequence joins TRBV5-6 and TRBJ1-1; D is possibly TRBD1 (5 bases). The germline CDR1 and CDR2 sequences are SGHDT and YYEEEE. V lost 4 bases and J 10 bases, leaving 23 bases between the germline ends. The CDR3 contains 15 residues. The CDR3 loop is CASSVTYRAPGGAFF. The CDR3 DNA reads TGTGCCAGCAGCGTAACATACCGGGCCCCCGGGGGAGCTTTCTTT. Variable domain in full (rest from reference TRBV5-6 and TRBJ1-1): DAGVTQSPTHLIKTRGQQVTLRCSPKSGHDTVSWYQQALGQGPQFIFQYYEEEERQRGNFPDRFSGHQFPNYSSELNVNALLLGDSALYLCASSVTYRAPGGAFFGQGTRLTVV.

Turning to this clone: This same CDR3 is encoded by further DNA sequences in the sample. The rearrangement links TRBV3-1 (or the pseudogene TRBV3-2) to TRBJ1-1; TRBD1 matches 7 bases. Trimming took 9 bases from V and 3 from J; bases not matched to a gene: 4. CDR3 length: 12 amino acids. The germline V gene has CDR1 LGHDT and CDR2 YNNKEL (reference sequence). The CDR3 nucleotides read TGTGCCAGTTCCAGGGGGGACACTGAAGCTTTCTTT. Protein sequence: CASSRGDTEAFF.

This rearrangement joins TRBV2 to TRBJ1-2; D ambiguous. The CDR3 sequence is 15 residues long. V was cut by 7 bases and J by 4 bases, with 19 bases left in between. Looked up from germline, CDR1 is SNHLY and CDR2 is FYNNEI. The CDR3 DNA follows: TGTGCCAGCATCCCAGAGGAGGTTTCCGGCTATGGCTACACCTTC. Translation: CASIPEEVSGYGYTF.

V is TRBV3-1 (or the pseudogene TRBV3-2) and J is TRBJ1-1; D is perhaps TRBD1 (5 bases). The germline V and J ends were trimmed by 0 bases and 4 bases, with 15 bases remaining between them. The germline V gene has CDR1 LGHDT and CDR2 YNNKEL (reference sequence). This CDR3 is built from 16 residues. CDR3 sequence (DNA): TGTGCCAGCAGCCAAGATCATTGGGGAAGGGGCACTGAAGCTTTCTTT. It yields the protein CASSQDHWGRGTEAFF.

The rearrangement uses TRBV28 and TRBJ2-1; the match to TRBD2 covers 10 bases. The CDR3 loop spans 16 amino acids. Trimming cost V 6 bases and J 5 bases; bases outside gene matches: 10. Germline V gene data show CDR1 as MDHEN and CDR2 as SYDVKM. The CDR3 DNA reads TGTGCCAGCAGACCCCTTAGCGGGGGGCTGAACAATGAGCAGTTCTTC. Translation gives CASRPLSGGLNNEQFF.

The chain joins TRBV15 to TRBJ1-6, with TRBD1 as a possible D gene (6 bases). Germline values: CDR1 LNHNV, CDR2 YYDKDF (reference sequence). V dropped 1 base and J dropped 10 bases, with 11 bases sitting between them. The CDR3 sequence is 14 residues long. This chain's CDR3 is CATSRAGVGSPLHF. The CDR3 coding sequence is TGTGCCACCAGCAGAGCAGGGGTCGGCTCACCCCTCCACTTT.